This entry features one T cell receptor (beta chain) sequence. The sample comes from a study of response to subunit inactivated influenza vaccine. Losses at the gene ends were 3 bases for V and 7 bases for J; bases not matched to a gene: 9. CDR1 SGHTA and CDR2 FQGNSA come from the germline V gene. This CDR3 region has 16 residues. TCRdb called the RT-PCR reads again in MiXCR, with one record for every CDR3 protein. Among 710,000 or so distinct CDR3 sequences listed, 15% to 18% were seen once. This chain links TRBV7-2 with TRBJ2-2; 9 nucleotides line up with TRBD2. This receptor was taken from a man in his forties or fifties who received an inactivated influenza vaccine. Source: PBMCs from blood, taken approximately 13 days after vaccination. CDR3 in amino acids: CASSLRGTSNGGELFF. The CDR3 nucleotides read TGTGCCAGCAGCTTGAGAGGGACTAGCAACGGCGGGGAGCTGTTTTTT.